This T cell receptor beta chain was captured in a study of T cell responses to AZD1222 COVID-19 vaccine. Overall study findings and caveats: It was only a handful of AZD1222 recipients who were seropositive at baseline.

The germline CDR1 and CDR2 sequences are MNHEY and SMNVEV (reference sequence). Deletions cut 5 bases from V and 1 base from J, with 15 bases between. The CDR3 consists of 16 residues. The protocol was immunoSEQ multiplex PCR, while the TCRdb copy is restricted to in-frame clones and leaves out a portion. Of 150,000 to 200,000 clones listed, about 91% were seen once; the top ten hold approximately 1.2%. In this sample, this clone turned up once. What it binds is unknown. This TCR derives from an adult who received the AZD1222 COVID-19 vaccine. The sequences come from peripheral blood, collected 28 days after the second AZD1222 dose. This sequence joins TRBV27 and TRBJ1-5, with D tentatively TRBD1 (6 bases). This chain's CDR3 is CASSDTGLASNQPQHF. The CDR3 DNA reads as TGTGCCAGCAGTGACACAGGGCTTGCGAGCAATCAGCCCCAGCATTTT.